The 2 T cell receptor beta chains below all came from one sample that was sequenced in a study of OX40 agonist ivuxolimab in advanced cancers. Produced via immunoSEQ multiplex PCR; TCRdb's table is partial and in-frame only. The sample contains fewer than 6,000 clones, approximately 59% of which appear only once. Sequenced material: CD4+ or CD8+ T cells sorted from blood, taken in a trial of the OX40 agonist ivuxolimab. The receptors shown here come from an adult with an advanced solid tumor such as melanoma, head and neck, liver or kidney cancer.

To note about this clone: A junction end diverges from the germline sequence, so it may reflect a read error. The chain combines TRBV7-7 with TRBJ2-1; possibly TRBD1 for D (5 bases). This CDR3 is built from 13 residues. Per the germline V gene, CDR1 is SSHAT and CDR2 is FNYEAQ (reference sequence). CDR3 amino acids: CASSLGVGNEQFF. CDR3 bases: TGTGCTAGCAGCTTAGGGGTAGGCAATGAGCAGTTCTTC.

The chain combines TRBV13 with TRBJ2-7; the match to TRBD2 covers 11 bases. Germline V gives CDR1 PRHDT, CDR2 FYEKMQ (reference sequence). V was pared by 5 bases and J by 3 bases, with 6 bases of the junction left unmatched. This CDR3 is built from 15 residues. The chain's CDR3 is CASSITSGSYYEQYF. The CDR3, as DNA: TGTGCCAGCAGCATAACTAGCGGGAGCTACTACGAGCAGTACTTC.